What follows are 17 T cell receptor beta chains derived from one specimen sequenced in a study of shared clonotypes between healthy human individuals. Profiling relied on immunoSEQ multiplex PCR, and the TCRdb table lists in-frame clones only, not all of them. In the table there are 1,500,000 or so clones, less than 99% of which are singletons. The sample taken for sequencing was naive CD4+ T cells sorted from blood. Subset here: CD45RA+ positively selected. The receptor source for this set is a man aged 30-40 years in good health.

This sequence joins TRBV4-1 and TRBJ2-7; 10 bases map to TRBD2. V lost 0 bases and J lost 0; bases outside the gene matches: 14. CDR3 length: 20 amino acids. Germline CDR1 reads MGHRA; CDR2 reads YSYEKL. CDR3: CASSQEAGVSGRSNSYEQYF. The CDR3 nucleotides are TGCGCCAGCAGCCAAGAGGCGGGTGTTAGCGGGAGGTCCAACTCCTACGAGCAGTACTTC.

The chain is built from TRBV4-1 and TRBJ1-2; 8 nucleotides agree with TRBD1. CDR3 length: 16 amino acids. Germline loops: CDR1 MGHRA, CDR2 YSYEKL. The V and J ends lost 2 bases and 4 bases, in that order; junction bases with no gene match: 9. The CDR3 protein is CASSQTPTGDIYGYTF. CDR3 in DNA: TGCGCCAGCAGCCAAACTCCGACAGGGGATATCTATGGCTACACCTTC.

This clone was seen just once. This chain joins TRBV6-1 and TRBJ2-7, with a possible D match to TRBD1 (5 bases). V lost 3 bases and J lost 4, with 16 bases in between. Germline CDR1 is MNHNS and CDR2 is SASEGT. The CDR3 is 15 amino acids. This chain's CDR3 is CASSEPGIGPYEQYF. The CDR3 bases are TGTGCCAGCAGTGAGCCAGGGATTGGACCATACGAGCAGTACTTC.

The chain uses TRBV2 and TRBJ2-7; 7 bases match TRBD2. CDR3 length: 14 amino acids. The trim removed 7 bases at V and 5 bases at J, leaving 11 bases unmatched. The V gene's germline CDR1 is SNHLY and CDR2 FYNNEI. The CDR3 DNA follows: TGTGCCAGCATAGCTGGACTAGTTGGCCACGAGCAGTACTTC. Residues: CASIAGLVGHEQYF.

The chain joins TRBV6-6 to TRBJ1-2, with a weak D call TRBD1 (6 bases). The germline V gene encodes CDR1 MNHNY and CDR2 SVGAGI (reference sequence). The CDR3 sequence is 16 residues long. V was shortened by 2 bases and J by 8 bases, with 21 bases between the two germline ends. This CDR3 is CASSYNEVRGAYGYTF. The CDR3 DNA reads TGTGCCAGCAGTTACAATGAGGTGCGGGGGGCGTACGGCTACACCTTC.

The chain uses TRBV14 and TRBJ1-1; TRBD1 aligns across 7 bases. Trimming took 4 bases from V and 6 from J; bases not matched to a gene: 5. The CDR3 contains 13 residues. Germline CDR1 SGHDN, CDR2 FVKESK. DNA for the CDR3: TGTGCCAGCAGCCGGCTACAGGGGCCTGAAGCTTTCTTT. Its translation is CASSRLQGPEAFF.

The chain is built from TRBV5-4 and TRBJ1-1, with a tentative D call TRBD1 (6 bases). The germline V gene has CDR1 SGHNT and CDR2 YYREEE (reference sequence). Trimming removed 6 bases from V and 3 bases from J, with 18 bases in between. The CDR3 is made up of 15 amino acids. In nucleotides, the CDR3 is TGTGCCAGCATCCACCCAACAGGGCCCGACACTGAAGCTTTCTTT. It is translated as CASIHPTGPDTEAFF.

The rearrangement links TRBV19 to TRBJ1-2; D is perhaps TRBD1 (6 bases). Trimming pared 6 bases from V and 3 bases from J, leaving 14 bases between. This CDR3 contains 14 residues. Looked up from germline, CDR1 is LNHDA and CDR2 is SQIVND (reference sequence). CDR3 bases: TGTGCCAGTAGACAACTCGGGGGGCACTATGGCTACACCTTC. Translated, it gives CASRQLGGHYGYTF.

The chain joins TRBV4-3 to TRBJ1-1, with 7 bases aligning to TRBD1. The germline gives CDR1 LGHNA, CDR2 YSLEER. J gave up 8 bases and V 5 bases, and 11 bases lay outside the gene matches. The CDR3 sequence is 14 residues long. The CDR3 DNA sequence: TGCGCCAGCAGCAACTCACCCGGGACAGACGAAGCTTTCTTT. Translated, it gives CASSNSPGTDEAFF.

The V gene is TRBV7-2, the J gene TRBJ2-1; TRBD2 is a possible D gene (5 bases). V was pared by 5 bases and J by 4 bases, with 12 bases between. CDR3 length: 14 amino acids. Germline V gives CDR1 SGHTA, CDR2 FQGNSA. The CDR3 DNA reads TGTGCCAGCAGCACCGCCGGGATGTACAATGAGCAGTTCTTC. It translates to CASSTAGMYNEQFF.

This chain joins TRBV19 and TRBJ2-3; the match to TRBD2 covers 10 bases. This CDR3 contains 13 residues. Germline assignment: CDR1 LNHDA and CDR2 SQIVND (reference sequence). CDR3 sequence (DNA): TGTGGGAGCGGTAGCGGGAGGTTCGATACGCAGTATTTT. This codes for CGSGSGRFDTQYF.

CDR3 nucleotide sequence: TGTGCCAGTAGGAGTTGGGGGAGAGGACAAGAGACCCAGTACTTC. This encodes CASRSWGRGQETQYF. The chain links TRBV19 to TRBJ2-5, with D perhaps matching TRBD1 or TRBD2 (5 bases each). The CDR3 contains 15 residues. V was cut by 6 bases and J by 2 bases, with 16 bases left in between. Germline V CDR1 and CDR2: LNHDA, SQIVND (reference sequence).

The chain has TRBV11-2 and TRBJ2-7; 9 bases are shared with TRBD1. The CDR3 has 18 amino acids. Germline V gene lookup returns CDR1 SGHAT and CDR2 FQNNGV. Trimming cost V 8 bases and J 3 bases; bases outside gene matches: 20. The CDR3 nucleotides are TGTGCCAGCTCCTACTTTATTAGAAGGGGGACAGGGCTCTACGAGCAGTACTTC. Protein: CASSYFIRRGTGLYEQYF.

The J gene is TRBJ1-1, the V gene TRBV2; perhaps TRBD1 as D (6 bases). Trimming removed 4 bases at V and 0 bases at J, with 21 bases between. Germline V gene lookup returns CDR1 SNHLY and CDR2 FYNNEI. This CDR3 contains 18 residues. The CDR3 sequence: CASSVLRGQDYMNTEAFF. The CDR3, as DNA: TGTGCCAGCAGTGTTTTGCGGGGGCAAGATTATATGAACACTGAAGCTTTCTTT.

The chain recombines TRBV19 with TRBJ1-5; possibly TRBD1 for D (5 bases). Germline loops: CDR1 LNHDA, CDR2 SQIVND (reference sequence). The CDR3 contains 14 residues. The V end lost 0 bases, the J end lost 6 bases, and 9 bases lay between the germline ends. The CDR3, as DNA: TGTGCCAGTAGTATAGATCCCGGGGGTCAGCCCCAGCATTTT. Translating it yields CASSIDPGGQPQHF.

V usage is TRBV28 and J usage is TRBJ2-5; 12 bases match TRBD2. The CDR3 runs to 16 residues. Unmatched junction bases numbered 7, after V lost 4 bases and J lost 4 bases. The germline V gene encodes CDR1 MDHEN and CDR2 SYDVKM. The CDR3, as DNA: TGTGCCAGCAGTTCATTGGGGACTAGCGGGTTAGAGACCCAGTACTTC. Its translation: CASSSLGTSGLETQYF. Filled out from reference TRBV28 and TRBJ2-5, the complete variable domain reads DVKVTQSSRYLVKRTGEKVFLECVQDMDHENMFWYRQDPGLGLRLIYFSYDVKMKEKGDIPEGYSVSREKKERFSLILESASTNQTSMYLCASSSLGTSGLETQYFGPGTRLLVL.

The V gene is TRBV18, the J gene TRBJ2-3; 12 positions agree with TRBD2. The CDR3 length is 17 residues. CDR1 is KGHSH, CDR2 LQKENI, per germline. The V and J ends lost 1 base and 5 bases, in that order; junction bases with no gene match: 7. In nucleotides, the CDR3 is TGTGCCAGCTCACCACTCTCTAGCGGGAGGGCCAGAGATACGCAGTATTTT. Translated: CASSPLSSGRARDTQYF.